These 11 T cell receptor beta chains came from one sample sequenced in a study of blood T cell repertoires in COVID-19 (dated by TCRdb to the early 2020s). The library came from the immunoSEQ multiplex PCR assay. TCRdb obtained this table from immuneACCESS and retained in-frame rearrangements with V and J assigned. These tables miss some clones; where compared with another copy, unresolved V genes account for less than half of the shortfall, and the remainder is unexplained. Recorded for this sample are over 30,000 clones; over 80% of them occurred a single time. The ten largest clones add up to roughly 5% of the sample. The sequenced sample was peripheral blood. These receptors were collected from a human donor in a cohort sampled during active COVID-19.

This clone was observed a handful of times. The V call is TRBV7-8, the J call TRBJ2-7; D is possibly TRBD2 (6 bases). V lost 4 bases and J lost 2, with 9 bases in between. Per germline, CDR1 SGHVS and CDR2 FQNEAQ. The length of the CDR3 is 13 residues. CDR3 in DNA: TGTGCCAGCAGCTCGGGACTGACCTACGAGCAGTACGTC. Translating it yields CASSSGLTYEQYV.

The chain uses TRBV6-5 and TRBJ1-1; D is unresolved. The CDR3 loop spans 12 amino acids. Trimming left V 4 bases short and J 2 bases short, with 5 bases between. Germline V CDR1 and CDR2: MNHEY, SVGAGI. The CDR3 is CASSSVNTEAFF. CDR3 coding DNA: TGTGCCAGCAGTTCCGTTAACACTGAAGCTTTCTTT.

This chain connects TRBV11-3 to TRBJ1-1, with D possibly TRBD1 on 6 matching bases. CDR1 SGHNT and CDR2 YENEEA come from the germline V gene. The V end was cut by 1 base, the J end by 0 bases, with 6 bases between. The CDR3 consists of 14 residues. The CDR3 DNA reads as TGTGCCAGCAGCTTAGGACAGGTGAACACTGAAGCTTTCTTT. The encoded protein is CASSLGQVNTEAFF.

The genes are TRBV3-1 (or the pseudogene TRBV3-2) and TRBJ2-1; 7 bases match TRBD1. Germline CDR1 is LGHDT and CDR2 is YNNKEL (reference sequence). The CDR3 has 17 amino acids. J was trimmed by 1 base and V by 1 base; bases with no gene match: 7. CDR3 loop: CASSQAARQGSYNEQFF. DNA of the CDR3: TGTGCCAGCAGCCAAGCAGCCCGACAGGGTTCCTACAATGAGCAGTTCTTC.

The V gene is TRBV5-1, the J gene TRBJ2-3, with D maybe TRBD2 (5 bases). The CDR3 length is 12 residues. V was shortened by 6 bases and J by 3 bases, with 8 bases between the two germline ends. Per germline, CDR1 SGHRS and CDR2 YFSETQ. This chain's CDR3 is CASTGVTDTQYF. Here the CDR3 DNA reads TGCGCCAGCACCGGGGTTACAGATACGCAGTATTTT.

The rearrangement joins TRBV27 to TRBJ2-1; 12 nucleotides agree with TRBD2. There are 16 residues in the CDR3. Germline values: CDR1 MNHEY, CDR2 SMNVEV (reference sequence). V shed 1 base, J shed 10 bases, and the junction held 8 bases outside the gene matches. This chain's CDR3 is CASSLLSGLAGGEQFF. The CDR3 DNA sequence: TGTGCCAGCAGTTTATTATCGGGGCTAGCGGGAGGGGAGCAGTTCTTC.

This sequence joins TRBV19 and TRBJ1-4; 7 bases are shared with TRBD1. Germline V CDR1 and CDR2: LNHDA, SQIVND (reference sequence). The junction had 10 bases not matched to a gene; V was cut back by 0 bases and J by 0 bases. CDR3 length: 19 amino acids. The DNA of the CDR3 is TGTGCCAGTAGTATAGATGGGACAGAACAGAGGGCAACTAATGAAAAACTGTTTTTT. Amino acids: CASSIDGTEQRATNEKLFF. Filled out from reference TRBV19 and TRBJ1-4, the complete variable domain reads DGGITQSPKYLFRKEGQNVTLSCEQNLNHDAMYWYRQDPGQGLRLIYYSQIVNDFQKGDIAEGYSVSREKKESFPLTVTSAQKNPTAFYLCASSIDGTEQRATNEKLFFGSGTQLSVL.

V gene TRBV11-3 combines with J gene TRBJ2-3, with 8 nucleotides matching TRBD2. CDR3 length: 15 amino acids. CDR1 is SGHNT, CDR2 YENEEA, per germline. Trimming removed 3 bases from V and 6 bases from J; junction bases left unmatched: 8. The CDR3: CASSFRLAGLDTQYF. CDR3 sequence (DNA): TGTGCCAGCAGCTTTCGTCTAGCGGGTTTGGATACGCAGTATTTT.

This chain connects TRBV7-9 to TRBJ1-2; D uncertain. The V end was cut by 2 bases, the J end by 6 bases, with 7 bases between. The CDR3 is 12 amino acids. Germline CDR1 reads SEHNR; CDR2 reads FQNEAQ (reference sequence). The CDR3 is CASSLSRDGYTF. CDR3 bases: TGTGCCAGCAGCTTATCGAGAGATGGCTACACCTTC.

The rearrangement uses TRBV18 and TRBJ1-1; D remains unclear. Trimming removed 3 bases at V and 1 base at J, with 12 bases between. Germline CDR1 is KGHSH and CDR2 is LQKENI. This CDR3 contains 15 residues. The CDR3 sequence: CASSPPGSRNTEAFF. For the CDR3, the DNA is TGTGCCAGCTCACCCCCTGGGAGTAGGAACACTGAAGCTTTCTTT.

The CDR3 DNA is TGTGCCAGTAGAGTAGGTGACAGGAACTATGGCTACACCTTC. Translation: CASRVGDRNYGYTF. The J gene is TRBJ1-2, the V gene TRBV19; TRBD1 is a possible D gene (6 bases). V dropped 6 bases and J dropped 2 bases, with 13 bases sitting between them. CDR3 size: 14 residues. Germline V gene data show CDR1 as LNHDA and CDR2 as SQIVND (reference sequence). The whole variable domain, remainder taken from reference TRBV19 and TRBJ1-2, is DGGITQSPKYLFRKEGQNVTLSCEQNLNHDAMYWYRQDPGQGLRLIYYSQIVNDFQKGDIAEGYSVSREKKESFPLTVTSAQKNPTAFYLCASRVGDRNYGYTFGSGTRLTVV.